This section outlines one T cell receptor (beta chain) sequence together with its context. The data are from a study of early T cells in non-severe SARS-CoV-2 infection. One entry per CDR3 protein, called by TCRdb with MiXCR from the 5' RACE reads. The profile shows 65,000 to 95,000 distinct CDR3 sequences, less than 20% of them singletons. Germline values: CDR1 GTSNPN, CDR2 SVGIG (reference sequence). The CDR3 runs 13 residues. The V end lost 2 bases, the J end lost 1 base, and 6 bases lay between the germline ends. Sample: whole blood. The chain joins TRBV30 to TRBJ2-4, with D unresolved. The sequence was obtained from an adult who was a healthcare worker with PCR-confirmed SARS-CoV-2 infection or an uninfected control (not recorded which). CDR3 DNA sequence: TGTGCCTGGAGTCCCTTGGCCAAAAACATTCAGTACTTC. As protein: CAWSPLAKNIQYF.